What follows are 21 T cell receptor beta chains derived from one specimen sequenced in a study of response to subunit inactivated influenza vaccine. TCRdb re-analysed the RT-PCR reads in MiXCR, keeping a single row per CDR3 protein. Here the sample spans around 760,000 distinct CDR3 sequences, 11% to 15% being singletons. The starting material was PBMCs from blood, obtained 14 to 15 days before vaccination. The receptors were gathered from a man between 45 and 60 years old who received an inactivated influenza vaccine.

V usage is TRBV14 and J usage is TRBJ2-7, with D tentatively TRBD1 or TRBD2 (6 bases each). V lost 5 bases and J 6 bases, leaving 14 bases between the germline ends. The length of the CDR3 is 13 residues. Germline-derived CDR1 and CDR2 are SGHDN and FVKESK. CDR3 protein: CASSYDRRGEQYF. The CDR3 DNA is TGTGCCAGCAGCTACGACAGGAGGGGCGAGCAGTACTTC.

In this sample, this clonotype turned up many times. The chain has TRBV6-5 and TRBJ1-2; 9 nucleotides line up with TRBD1. The CDR3 covers 15 residues. Germline-derived CDR1 and CDR2 are MNHEY and SVGAGI. The V gene end was trimmed by 2 bases and the J gene end by 7 bases; junction bases not matched to a gene: 8. The CDR3 loop is CASSYTGTGRAGYTF. CDR3 DNA sequence: TGTGCCAGCAGTTACACCGGGACAGGGAGGGCTGGCTACACCTTC.

This clonotype was seen more than once but under ten times. The gene calls are TRBV4-2 and TRBJ1-5; D is possibly TRBD1 (5 bases). Trimming left V 0 bases short and J 5 bases short, with 14 bases between. This CDR3 region has 16 residues. Per the germline V gene, CDR1 is LGHNA and CDR2 is YNFKEQ. The CDR3 DNA reads TGTGCCAGCAGCCAAGATTGGGCACAGGTTCATCAGCCCCAGCATTTT. It codes for CASSQDWAQVHQPQHF.

The chain is built from TRBV4-3 and TRBJ2-5, with D possibly TRBD1 on 7 matching bases. This CDR3 has 15 amino acids. CDR1 and CDR2 (germline): LGHNA, YSLEER. Trimming pared 0 bases from V and 7 bases from J, leaving 15 bases between. CDR3 residues: CASSQEEGARGTQYF. The CDR3 nucleotides are TGCGCCAGCAGCCAAGAGGAGGGGGCCCGCGGGACCCAGTACTTC.

The rearrangement uses TRBV11-3 and TRBJ2-1, with D possibly TRBD2 on 6 matching bases. The CDR3 has 14 residues. Deletions cut 8 bases from V and 1 base from J, with 12 bases between. Germline V gene data show CDR1 as SGHNT and CDR2 as YENEEA. CDR3 residues: CASPERGSYNEQFF. The CDR3 nucleotides are TGTGCCAGCCCTGAACGGGGGTCCTACAATGAGCAGTTCTTC.

The rearrangement links TRBV28 to TRBJ2-5; 13 bases agree with TRBD2. The length of the CDR3 is 17 residues. V shed 5 bases and J 4 bases; nucleotides not matched to a gene: 10. Germline lookup yields CDR1 MDHEN and CDR2 SYDVKM. This CDR3 reads CASSPGVTSGGIETQYF. DNA of the CDR3: TGTGCCAGCAGTCCAGGCGTGACTAGCGGGGGGATAGAGACCCAGTACTTC.

This clonotype was picked up many times. This chain links TRBV4-1 with TRBJ2-5; 10 positions agree with TRBD1. CDR1 and CDR2 (germline): MGHRA, YSYEKL. Unmatched junction bases numbered 6, after V lost 4 bases and J lost 4 bases. The CDR3 covers 15 residues. CDR3 nucleotides: TGCGCCAGCAGCCCTCAAGGACAGGGGGTAGAGACCCAGTACTTC. Its translation is CASSPQGQGVETQYF.

A few counts support this clonotype. The chain employs TRBV6-1 and TRBJ2-1; D uncertain. Germline-derived CDR1 and CDR2 are MNHNS and SASEGT. The CDR3 loop spans 14 amino acids. The V gene lost 6 bases and the J gene lost 3 bases, with 12 bases spanning the gap. CDR3 nucleotide sequence: TGTGCCAGCAGCCTCTCCCCTGTCTACAATGAGCAGTTCTTC. Protein: CASSLSPVYNEQFF.

The chain recombines TRBV6-5 with TRBJ2-7; D possibly corresponds to TRBD2 (5 bases). This CDR3 has 15 amino acids. V was clipped by 2 bases and J by 6 bases, with 17 bases between them. Germline V gene sequence: CDR1 MNHEY, CDR2 SVGAGI. The DNA for the CDR3 is TGTGCCAGCAGTTACACGACGGGAAGGGTTTCCGAGCAGTACTTC. This gives the protein CASSYTTGRVSEQYF.

This clonotype was seen more than once but under ten times. The CDR3: CASSKPAGTSGRADTGELFF. CDR3 sequence (DNA): TGTGCCAGCAGCAAACCCGCCGGGACTAGCGGGAGGGCCGACACCGGGGAGCTGTTTTTT. The genes are TRBV21-1 and TRBJ2-2; TRBD2, the table's D call, was not compared with the DNA. TRBV21-1 is given as a pseudogene. The CDR3 length is 20 residues.

V and J are TRBV6-2 or TRBV6-3 and TRBJ2-7; tentatively, D is TRBD1 (6 bases). Germline assignment: CDR1 MNHEY and CDR2 SVGEGT. The CDR3 loop spans 14 amino acids. V gave up 4 bases and J gave up 2 bases, with 12 bases separating them. CDR3 region: CASSWDIATYEQYF. In DNA form, the CDR3 reads TGTGCCAGCAGTTGGGACATCGCGACCTACGAGCAGTACTTC.

The gene calls are TRBV20-1 and TRBJ2-7; tentative D call: TRBD2 (5 bases). Trimming pared 1 base from V and 0 bases from J, leaving 19 bases between. The germline gives CDR1 DFQATT, CDR2 SNEGSKA (reference sequence). The CDR3 covers 17 residues. CDR3 loop: CSARAFNRLGSSYEQYF. The CDR3 coding sequence is TGCAGTGCTAGAGCTTTCAATCGGTTAGGGAGCTCCTACGAGCAGTACTTC.

This clonotype was recorded at least ten times. The chain links TRBV28 to TRBJ2-1; D might be TRBD1 (6 bases). Germline CDR1 MDHEN, CDR2 SYDVKM. This CDR3 region has 15 residues. V was clipped by 5 bases and J by 3 bases, with 14 bases between them. The CDR3 region is CASSPRTDLYNEQFF. In DNA, the CDR3 is TGTGCCAGCAGTCCTCGGACAGATCTCTACAATGAGCAGTTCTTC.

This clonotype came up a few times. V gene TRBV24-1 combines with J gene TRBJ2-1; possibly TRBD2 for D (6 bases). The length of the CDR3 is 16 residues. V shed 0 bases and J shed 8 bases, with 16 bases lying between them. Germline V gene data show CDR1 as KGHDR and CDR2 as SFDVKD. The CDR3 sequence: CATSDLGGARIHEQFF. The DNA for the CDR3 is TGTGCCACCAGTGATTTGGGCGGGGCAAGAATCCATGAGCAGTTCTTC.

The rearrangement links TRBV7-9 to TRBJ2-3, with 10 bases fitting TRBD2. Germline V gene lookup returns CDR1 SEHNR and CDR2 FQNEAQ (reference sequence). The trim removed 4 bases at V and 5 bases at J, leaving 6 bases unmatched. The CDR3 covers 15 residues. The CDR3 here is CASSSIAGGVDTQYF. In DNA form, the CDR3 reads TGTGCCAGCAGCTCGATAGCGGGAGGAGTAGATACGCAGTATTTT.

The J gene is TRBJ1-2, the V gene TRBV5-1; D is unresolved. The V gene lost 4 bases and the J gene lost 0 bases, with 10 bases spanning the gap. CDR1 and CDR2 from the germline V gene are SGHRS and YFSETQ. CDR3 length: 14 amino acids. The CDR3 protein is CASSPALANYGYTF. In DNA form, the CDR3 reads TGCGCCAGCAGCCCTGCCCTGGCTAACTATGGCTACACCTTC.

A word on this clonotype: A read error is possible here, since a much larger clone lies one base away. The DNA for the CDR3 is TGTGCCATCAGAGAGTCGCCAGGATATAACTATGGCTACACCTTC. It encodes CAIRESPGYNYGYTF. The chain is built from TRBV10-3 and TRBJ1-2; unclear D gene. Germline V gives CDR1 ENHRY, CDR2 SYGVKD. The CDR3 loop spans 15 amino acids.

This clonotype was observed at least ten times. The V and J genes are TRBV9 and TRBJ2-1, with 14 positions matching TRBD2. Germline V gene sequence: CDR1 SGDLS, CDR2 YYNGEE. With 4 bases clipped from V and 9 bases from J, the junction kept 6 bases outside the gene matches. The CDR3 covers 15 residues. This CDR3 is CASSSSGTSGGEQFF. As DNA, the CDR3 is TGTGCCAGCAGCAGCTCCGGGACTAGCGGGGGTGAGCAGTTCTTC.

The chain joins TRBV18 to TRBJ2-1; tentatively, D is TRBD1 or TRBD2 (5 bases each). The CDR3 spans 13 residues. CDR1 is KGHSH and CDR2 is LQKENI in the germline V gene. V was pared by 1 base and J by 10 bases, with 11 bases between. CDR3 region: CASSPRGTGEQFF. The CDR3 DNA reads as TGTGCCAGCTCACCACGAGGGACGGGGGAGCAGTTCTTC. Variable domain in full (rest from reference TRBV18 and TRBJ2-1): NAGVMQNPRHLVRRRGQEARLRCSPMKGHSHVYWYRQLPEEGLKFMVYLQKENIIDESGMPKERFSAEFPKEGPSILRIQQVVRGDSAAYFCASSPRGTGEQFFGPGTRLTVL.

This clonotype was counted many times. The genes are TRBV7-9 and TRBJ2-1; D remains ambiguous. The V gene lost 5 bases and the J gene lost 3 bases, with 5 bases spanning the gap. This CDR3 spans 12 amino acids. Germline CDR1 and CDR2: SEHNR and FQNEAQ (reference sequence). CDR3 region: CASSTHYNEQFF. In DNA form, the CDR3 reads TGTGCCAGCAGCACCCACTACAATGAGCAGTTCTTC.

The gene calls are TRBV29-1 and TRBJ2-5; D is possibly TRBD1 (6 bases). This CDR3 has 13 residues. Germline V lookup: CDR1 SQVTM, CDR2 ANQGSEA. Trimming shortened V by 6 bases and J by 2 bases, and 13 bases separated the two germline ends. CDR3 in amino acids: CSVRTALQETQYF. Here the CDR3 DNA reads TGCAGCGTAAGGACAGCATTACAAGAGACCCAGTACTTC.